The clone carrying this TCR beta chain was picked up a small number of times. This sample is drawn from a study of T cells in Graves' hyperthyroidism and ophthalmopathy. Study in general: Initial diagnosis, before any treatment, was when peripheral blood was collected.

There were TCR beta CDR3 regions amplified from RNA transcripts. First-round RT-PCR targeting the TCR CDR3 was performed with the HTBI primer set. Each CDR3 protein gets one entry after TCRdb re-called the multiplex PCR reads with MiXCR. Of roughly 400,000 distinct CDR3 sequences listed, 25% are singletons. The V gene's germline CDR1 is SGHRS and CDR2 YFSETQ. Trimming cost V 5 bases and J 2 bases, with 11 bases left between them. The CDR3 runs 13 residues. Stable disease denoted Graves' hyperthyroidism without ophthalmopathy progression within 18 months. V is TRBV5-1 and J is TRBJ2-7; D perhaps matches TRBD1 (5 bases). The sample consisted of blood. This receptor was identified in a middle-aged man with Graves' hyperthyroidism. CDR3 sequence: CASRDTLTYEQYF. The CDR3 nucleotides are TGCGCCAGCAGGGACACCCTAACCTACGAGCAGTACTTC.